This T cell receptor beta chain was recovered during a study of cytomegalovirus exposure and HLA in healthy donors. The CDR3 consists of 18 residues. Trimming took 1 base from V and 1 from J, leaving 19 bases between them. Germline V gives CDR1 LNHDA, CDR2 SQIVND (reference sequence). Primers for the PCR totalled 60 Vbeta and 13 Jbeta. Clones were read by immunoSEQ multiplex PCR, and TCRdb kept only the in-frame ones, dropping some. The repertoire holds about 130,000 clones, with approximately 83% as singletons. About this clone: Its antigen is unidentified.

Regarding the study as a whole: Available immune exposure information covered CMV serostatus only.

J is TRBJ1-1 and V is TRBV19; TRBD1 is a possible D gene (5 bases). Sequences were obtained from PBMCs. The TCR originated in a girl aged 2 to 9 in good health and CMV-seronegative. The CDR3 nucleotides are TGTGCCAGTAGTATAGGATCTGCAGGGCCGGACCGGAACACTGAAGCTTTCTTT. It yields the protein CASSIGSAGPDRNTEAFF.